Presented here are 19 T cell receptor beta chains from one specimen sequenced in a study of T cell repertoires in cytomegalovirus infection. One entry per CDR3 protein, called by TCRdb with MiXCR from the reads. This sample carries about 530,000 distinct CDR3 sequences, approximately 26% of them seen once, and the ten largest clones take less than 15%. Sequenced input: PBMCs. The receptors come from a human donor in good health (CMV status not recorded). Some clones in this sample may be carry-over from other donors' samples.

The chain is built from TRBV9 and TRBJ1-2, with 11 bases aligning to TRBD1. There are 19 residues in the CDR3. With 2 bases clipped from V and 0 bases from J, the junction kept 12 bases outside the gene matches. Germline lookup yields CDR1 SGDLS and CDR2 YYNGEE. CDR3 sequence: CASSVFEWTGGRANYGYTF. The DNA for the CDR3 is TGTGCCAGCAGCGTTTTCGAATGGACAGGGGGCCGCGCTAACTATGGCTACACCTTC.

This clonotype was seen a handful of times. CDR3 nucleotides: TGTGCCAGCAGTAGTCCAGGGGGCAGCACCGGGGAGCTGTTTTTT. Protein: CASSSPGGSTGELFF. This chain connects TRBV28 to TRBJ2-2; TRBD1 matches 8 bases. Germline V CDR1 and CDR2: MDHEN, SYDVKM. Losses at the gene ends were 5 bases for V and 4 bases for J; bases not matched to a gene: 6. The CDR3 is 15 amino acids.

The sample holds a few counts of this clonotype. The J gene is TRBJ1-5, the V gene TRBV19; unclear D gene. Germline V gene lookup returns CDR1 LNHDA and CDR2 SQIVND (reference sequence). V lost 4 bases and J lost 7, with 11 bases in between. This CDR3 has 13 amino acids. The CDR3 DNA sequence: TGTGCCAGTAGTACAGGTCAGAGGCAGCCCCAGCATTTT. Its protein product is CASSTGQRQPQHF.

Points on this clonotype: A read error may explain this, as a much larger clone is one base away. The rearrangement joins TRBV7-3 to TRBJ1-1; 7 nucleotides line up with TRBD1. This CDR3 is 14 amino acids long. The V gene's germline CDR1 is SGHTA and CDR2 FQGTGA. This CDR3 reads CASGPGGGNTEALF. CDR3 DNA: TGTGCCAGCGGCCCAGGGGGGGGGAACACTGAAGCTCTCTTT.

The chain uses TRBV20-1 and TRBJ2-5; weak D call: TRBD1 (6 bases). The CDR3 covers 13 residues. Trimming stripped 4 bases from V and 0 bases from J, with 9 bases between. Looked up from germline, CDR1 is DFQATT and CDR2 is SNEGSKA (reference sequence). CDR3 in amino acids: CSANGQHQETQYF. The CDR3 nucleotides are TGCAGTGCTAACGGACAGCACCAAGAGACCCAGTACTTC.

This clonotype was detected only a few times. The conserved phenylalanine or tryptophan normally closing the CDR3 is absent here, so this likely arose from a read error. The limits of the CDR3 on the DNA are not certain, so only TCRdb's listed CDR3 is given. This chain links TRBV20-1 with TRBJ1-6. Germline V gives CDR1 DFQATT, CDR2 SNEGSKA (reference sequence). The CDR3 sequence runs 12 residues, both termini included. The CDR3 protein is CSATRRGGEDLV.

This clonotype showed up just a few times. The chain is built from TRBV7-9 and TRBJ2-3; the match to TRBD2 covers 14 bases. The CDR3 is 18 residues long. J was trimmed by 9 bases and V by 1 base; bases with no gene match: 12. Germline V CDR1 and CDR2: SEHNR, FQNEAQ (reference sequence). CDR3 region: CASSLVPPGLAGVDTQYF. The CDR3 DNA sequence: TGTGCCAGCAGCTTAGTCCCCCCGGGACTAGCGGGAGTAGACACGCAGTATTTT. Full variable domain (rest looked up from reference TRBV7-9 and TRBJ2-3): DTGVSQNPRHKITKRGQNVTFRCDPISEHNRLYWYRQTLGQGPEFLTYFQNEAQLEKSRLLSDRFSAERPKGSFSTLEIQRTEQGDSAMYLCASSLVPPGLAGVDTQYFGPGTRLTVL.

This clonotype was detected a few times. The chain is built from TRBV24-1 and TRBJ2-3; D is possibly TRBD2 (7 bases). Per the germline V gene, CDR1 is KGHDR and CDR2 is SFDVKD. The CDR3 totals 16 residues. Trimming took 7 bases from V and 2 from J, leaving 18 bases between them. Written as DNA, the CDR3 is TGTGCCACCAGAAGTTCGGGGGGCCCCTACACAGATACGCAGTATTTT. Translating it yields CATRSSGGPYTDTQYF.

The chain combines TRBV28 with TRBJ1-2; D is possibly TRBD1 (6 bases). The V gene's germline CDR1 is MDHEN and CDR2 SYDVKM. The V end was cut by 5 bases, the J end by 4 bases, with 14 bases between. This CDR3 has 14 residues. The CDR3 loop is CASSDGGGAYGYTF. Here the CDR3 DNA reads TGTGCCAGCAGTGATGGGGGGGGCGCCTATGGCTACACCTTC.

CDR3 coding DNA: TGTGCCAGCAGCCCGGACAGGGCAAGCAACACTGAAGCTTTCTTT. Protein product: CASSPDRASNTEAFF. The chain uses TRBV6-5 and TRBJ1-1, with TRBD1 identical over 8 bases. This CDR3 is 15 amino acids long. The germline V gene has CDR1 MNHEY and CDR2 SVGAGI. With V trimmed by 6 bases and J by 2 bases, 8 bases remained unmatched.

This chain links TRBV29-1 with TRBJ2-1, with 8 bases identical to TRBD2. V was clipped by 8 bases and J by 2 bases; unmatched bases: 11. Germline lookup yields CDR1 SQVTM and CDR2 ANQGSEA. This CDR3 contains 15 residues. The CDR3 is CSIHQLAATYNEQFF. In DNA, the CDR3 is TGCAGCATTCACCAACTAGCGGCCACCTACAATGAGCAGTTCTTC.

V usage is TRBV6-4 and J usage is TRBJ1-5, with TRBD1 matching 8 bases. CDR1 and CDR2 (germline): MRHNA, SNTAGT. V lost 5 bases to trimming and J lost 3 bases; unmatched junction nucleotides: 6. The length of the CDR3 is 15 residues. The CDR3 nucleotides read TGTGCCAGCAGTCTCACAGGGGGAGACAATCAGCCCCAGCATTTT. Its protein is CASSLTGGDNQPQHF.

This clonotype was picked up many times. The CDR3 is CASSQSKASGDNEQFF. Here the CDR3 DNA reads TGTGCCAGCAGCCAATCCAAGGCTAGCGGAGACAATGAGCAGTTCTTC. The chain links TRBV7-6 to TRBJ2-1; 7 nucleotides match TRBD2. The CDR3 length is 16 residues. Germline assignment: CDR1 SGHVS and CDR2 FNYEAQ. V trimming: 5 bases; J trimming: 5 bases; junction bases outside the gene matches: 12.

This clonotype showed up many times. The rearrangement joins TRBV7-2 to TRBJ1-5, with TRBD1 matching over 10 bases. The CDR3 runs to 14 residues. The junction had 2 bases not matched to a gene; V was cut back by 3 bases and J by 6 bases. Germline values: CDR1 SGHTA, CDR2 FQGNSA. CDR3 coding DNA: TGTGCCAGCAGCTTCCGGGACAGGGGTCAGCCCCAGCATTTT. It yields the protein CASSFRDRGQPQHF.

The table lists this clonotype with a few counts. The junction differs from germline at one of its ends, possibly a read error. The chain couples TRBV7-6 to TRBJ2-5; 9 positions match TRBD2. The CDR3 totals 15 residues. The germline gives CDR1 SGHVS, CDR2 FNYEAQ. The DNA of the CDR3 is TGTGCTAGCAGCGTAGGCAGCGGGAGGCAAGAGACCCAGTACTTC. Residues: CASSVGSGRQETQYF.

The chain is built from TRBV6-6 and TRBJ1-5, with TRBD1 identical over 7 bases. V shed 2 bases, J shed 4 bases, and the junction held 17 bases outside the gene matches. Germline V gene lookup returns CDR1 MNHNY and CDR2 SVGAGI (reference sequence). There are 19 residues in the CDR3. CDR3 DNA sequence: TGTGCCAGCAGTTACCCGGACAGGCCCAACGTTATGATAAATCAGCCCCAGCATTTT. It encodes CASSYPDRPNVMINQPQHF.

The rearrangement joins TRBV7-2 to TRBJ2-6; TRBD1 matches at 7 bases. Germline loops: CDR1 SGHTA, CDR2 FQGNSA. V was clipped by 4 bases and J by 1 base; unmatched bases: 4. CDR3 length: 16 amino acids. CDR3 in amino acids: CASSSNRGSGANVLTF. The CDR3 bases are TGTGCCAGCAGCTCTAACAGGGGTTCTGGGGCCAACGTCCTGACTTTC.

This clonotype appeared a few times. This chain connects TRBV11-3 to TRBJ2-7; the D gene is possibly TRBD2 (6 bases). Germline V gives CDR1 SGHNT, CDR2 YENEEA. The CDR3 runs 15 residues. V was pared by 6 bases and J by 0 bases, with 15 bases between. CDR3 coding DNA: TGTGCCAGCAGTCACGGGGCGGGGAGCTCCTACGAGCAGTACGTC. Amino acids: CASSHGAGSSYEQYV.

V is TRBV19 and J is TRBJ2-2; TRBD2 matches 7 bases. The CDR3 consists of 14 residues. Per germline, CDR1 LNHDA and CDR2 SQIVND (reference sequence). J gave up 5 bases and V 3 bases, and 3 bases lay outside the gene matches. CDR3 nucleotides: TGTGCCAGTAGTATTTTCGGGGGGACCGGGGAGCTGTTTTTT. Translated: CASSIFGGTGELFF.